The 2 T cell receptor beta chains given below trace back to one sample, sequenced in a study of T cells in Graves' hyperthyroidism and ophthalmopathy. From RNA transcripts, TCR beta CDR3 regions were amplified. HTBI primers drove first-round RT-PCR of the TCR CDR3. TCRdb fed the multiplex PCR reads into MiXCR, producing one record per CDR3 protein. The repertoire holds under 70,000 distinct CDR3 sequences, with around 53% as singletons. Sequences were obtained from blood. The receptors here all came from a woman aged 55-75 years with Graves' ophthalmopathy.

This clonotype appeared a few times. Possible read error: a much larger clone is one base away. This chain joins TRBV18 and TRBJ2-7; D unclear. The CDR3 has 11 amino acids. Germline assignment: CDR1 KGHSH and CDR2 LQKENI. The CDR3 bases are TGTGCCAACTCATTACAGATCGAGCAGTACTTC. This translates into CANSLQIEQYF.

The sample holds many counts of this clonotype. This rearrangement joins TRBV4-2 to TRBJ2-1; D uncertain. Germline values: CDR1 LGHNA, CDR2 YNFKEQ. The CDR3 has 13 residues. V was pared by 1 base and J by 8 bases, with 9 bases between. The CDR3 reads CASSQVLADEQFF. The CDR3 DNA follows: TGTGCCAGCAGCCAAGTTCTGGCGGATGAGCAGTTCTTC.